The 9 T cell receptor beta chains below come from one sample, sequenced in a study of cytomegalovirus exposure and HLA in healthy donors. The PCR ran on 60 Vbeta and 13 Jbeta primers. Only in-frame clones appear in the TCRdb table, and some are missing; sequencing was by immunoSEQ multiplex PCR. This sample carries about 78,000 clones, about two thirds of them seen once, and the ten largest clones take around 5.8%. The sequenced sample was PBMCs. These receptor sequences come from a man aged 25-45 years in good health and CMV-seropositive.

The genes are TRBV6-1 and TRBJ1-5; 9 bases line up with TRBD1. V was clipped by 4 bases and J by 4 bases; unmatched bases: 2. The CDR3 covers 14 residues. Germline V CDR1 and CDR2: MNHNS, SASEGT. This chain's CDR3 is CASSGDRANQPQHF. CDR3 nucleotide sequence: TGTGCCAGCAGTGGGGACAGGGCTAATCAGCCCCAGCATTTT.

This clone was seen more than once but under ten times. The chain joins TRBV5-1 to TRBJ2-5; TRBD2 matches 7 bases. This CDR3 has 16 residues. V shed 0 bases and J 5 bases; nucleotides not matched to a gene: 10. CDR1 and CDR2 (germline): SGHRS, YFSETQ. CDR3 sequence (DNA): TGCGCCAGCAGCTTGGCAAAATCCGGACTAGTCGAGACCCAGTACTTC. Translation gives CASSLAKSGLVETQYF.

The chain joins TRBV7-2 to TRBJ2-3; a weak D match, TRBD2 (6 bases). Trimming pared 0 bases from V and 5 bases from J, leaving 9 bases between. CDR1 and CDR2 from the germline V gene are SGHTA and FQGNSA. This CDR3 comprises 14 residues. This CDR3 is CASSLARERDTQYF. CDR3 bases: TGTGCCAGCAGCTTAGCTCGGGAGAGAGATACGCAGTATTTT.

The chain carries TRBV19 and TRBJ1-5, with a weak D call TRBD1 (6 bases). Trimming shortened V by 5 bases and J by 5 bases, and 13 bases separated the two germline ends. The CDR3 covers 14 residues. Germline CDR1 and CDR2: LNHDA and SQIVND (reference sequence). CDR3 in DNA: TGTGCCAGTAGTCTGTGGGGGCCCTATCAGCCCCAGCATTTT. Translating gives CASSLWGPYQPQHF.

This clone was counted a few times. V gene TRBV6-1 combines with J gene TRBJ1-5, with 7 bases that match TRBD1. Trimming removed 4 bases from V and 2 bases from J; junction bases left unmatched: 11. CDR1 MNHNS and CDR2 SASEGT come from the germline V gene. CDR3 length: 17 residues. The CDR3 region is CASSVKLDRVGNQPQHF. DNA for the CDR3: TGTGCCAGCAGTGTAAAATTAGACAGGGTGGGCAATCAGCCCCAGCATTTT.

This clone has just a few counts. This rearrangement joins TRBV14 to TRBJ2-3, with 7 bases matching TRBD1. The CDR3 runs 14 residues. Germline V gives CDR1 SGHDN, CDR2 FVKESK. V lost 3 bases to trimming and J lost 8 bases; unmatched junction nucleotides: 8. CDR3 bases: TGTGCCAGCAGCCATACGGGACAGATAAGTACGCAGTATTTT. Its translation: CASSHTGQISTQYF.

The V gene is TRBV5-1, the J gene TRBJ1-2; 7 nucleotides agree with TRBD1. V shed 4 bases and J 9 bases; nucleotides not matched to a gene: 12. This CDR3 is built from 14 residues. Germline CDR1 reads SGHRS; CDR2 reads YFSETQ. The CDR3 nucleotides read TGCGCCAGCAGCACCACACAGGGGTCCGGGAGCTACACCTTC. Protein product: CASSTTQGSGSYTF.

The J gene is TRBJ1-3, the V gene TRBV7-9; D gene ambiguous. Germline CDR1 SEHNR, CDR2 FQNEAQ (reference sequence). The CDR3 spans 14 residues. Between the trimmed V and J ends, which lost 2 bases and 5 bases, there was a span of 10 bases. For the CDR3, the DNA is TGTGCCAGCAGCTTATTTGCGAAAAGAAACACCATATATTTT. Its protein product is CASSLFAKRNTIYF. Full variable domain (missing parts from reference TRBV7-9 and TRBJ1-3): DTGVSQNPRHKITKRGQNVTFRCDPISEHNRLYWYRQTLGQGPEFLTYFQNEAQLEKSRLLSDRFSAERPKGSFSTLEIQRTEQGDSAMYLCASSLFAKRNTIYFGEGSWLTVV.

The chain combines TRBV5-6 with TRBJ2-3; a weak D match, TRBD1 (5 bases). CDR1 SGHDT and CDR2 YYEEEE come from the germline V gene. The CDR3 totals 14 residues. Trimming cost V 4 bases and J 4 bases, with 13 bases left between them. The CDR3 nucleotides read TGTGCCAGCAGCCATTCTTTGGGGCCAGATACGCAGTATTTT. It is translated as CASSHSLGPDTQYF.